This T cell receptor (beta chain) was observed in a study of cytomegalovirus exposure and HLA in healthy donors. Notes on the study in general: In vitro confirmation showed three CMV-associated chains to be CMV antigen specific. Earlier analysis found most TCR beta V segments productive about 90% or about 30% of the time. HLA restriction was apparent for most CMV-associated TCR beta chains in a later analysis.

Primers for the PCR totalled 60 Vbeta and 13 Jbeta. Produced via immunoSEQ multiplex PCR; TCRdb's table is partial and in-frame only. This table has roughly 250,000 clones, 80% appearing once. Comments on this clone: Its antigen remains unknown.

The source is a girl aged 2-15 years in good health and CMV-seronegative. The specimen was PBMCs.

In DNA, the CDR3 is TGCGCCAGCAGCCAACCCACTAGCGGGAGGGCCTACGAGCAGTACTTC. Amino acid sequence: CASSQPTSGRAYEQYF. The J gene is TRBJ2-7, the V gene TRBV4-1; TRBD2 aligns across 13 bases. V lost 2 bases to trimming and J lost 2 bases; unmatched junction nucleotides: 3. Germline CDR1 and CDR2: MGHRA and YSYEKL. The CDR3 is 16 residues long.